A selection of T cell receptor beta chains follows, all from one sample in a study of T cells after somatic rescue of genetic block. Data came from immunoSEQ multiplex PCR; TCRdb stores just in-frame clones and leaves some out. The data show approximately 71,000 clones, with 85% to 95% seen just once and 2.5% to 3.5% held by the top ten. The specimen sequenced was peripheral blood mononuclear cells (PBMCs). The receptor source for this set is a man between 35 and 55 years old. Each CDR3 is given with its conserved first and last residue. D genes are given only for firm matches. Clone size is shown for a subset of rows, as once, few, many or a class of expanded clone.

TRBJ2-7 | - | - | TRBV27 | TGTGCCAGCAGTTTTGGGGGCGAGCAGTACTTC | CASSFGGEQYF
TRBJ1-1 | few | - | TRBV19 | TGTGCCAGTAGTCAGGGACACCCGAACACTGAAGCTTTCTTT | CASSQGHPNTEAFF
TRBJ1-1 | - | TRBD1 | TRBV19 | TGTGCCACTGAAGGGGGCAGGGGGGCGATGAACACTGAAGCTTTCTTT | CATEGGRGAMNTEAFF
TRBJ2-1 | - | - | TRBV11-2 | TGTGCCAGCAGCTCTTGGAAGTACAATGAGCAGTTCTTC | CASSSWKYNEQFF
TRBJ2-1 | once | - | TRBV9 | TGTGCCAGCAGCGTAGGCGCTATCAATGAGCAGTTCTTC | CASSVGAINEQFF
TRBJ2-6 | - | - | TRBV30 | TGTGCCTGGACCCTGGGGGCAGTCTCTGGGGCCAACGTCCTGACTTTC | CAWTLGAVSGANVLTF
TRBJ2-5 | - | - | TRBV7-2 | TGTGCCAGCAGCTTATTGTGGGCAGGGAAGAATGAAGAGACCCAGTACTTC | CASSLLWAGKNEETQYF
TRBJ1-2 | - | - | TRBV5-4 | TGTGCCAGCAGCAGGGGCCCGGGGGCGTCTGGCTACACCTTC | CASSRGPGASGYTF
TRBJ2-7 | - | - | TRBV6-6 | TGTGCCAGCAGCCCAGACAGGTCCCTAAAGGAGCAGTACTTC | CASSPDRSLKEQYF
TRBJ2-7 | - | TRBD2 | TRBV19 | TGTGCCAGTAGTATGACTAGCGCCAACTCCTACGAGCAGTACTTC | CASSMTSANSYEQYF
TRBJ1-5 | - | - | TRBV19 | TGTGCCAGTAGTATTCGGGACCACAATCAGCCCCAGCATTTT | CASSIRDHNQPQHF
TRBJ2-2 | - | - | TRBV7-9 | TGTGCCAGCAGCTTAGGAGACGGAAACTTTAACACCGGGGAGCTGTTTTTT | CASSLGDGNFNTGELFF
TRBJ2-3 | - | TRBD2 | TRBV28 | TGTGCCAGCAGTCCCCGGACTAGCGGGAGGGCCGCATATACGCAGTATTTT | CASSPRTSGRAAYTQYF
TRBJ2-3 | - | - | TRBV18 | TGTGCCAGCTCAGCGACCGGGACACAGACTAGCACAGATACGCAGTATTTT | CASSATGTQTSTDTQYF
TRBJ2-7 | - | TRBD1 | TRBV6-1 | TGTGCCAGCAGTGTTTACGGACAGGGCTACGAGCAGTACTTC | CASSVYGQGYEQYF
TRBJ2-3 | - | - | TRBV15 | TGTGCCACCAGCAGAGTAGCCAACAAGCGGGATACGCAGTATTTT | CATSRVANKRDTQYF
TRBJ1-3 | once | TRBD1 | TRBV7-3 | TGTGCCAGCAGCTTAGCACAGGGGAATGGAAACACCATATATTTT | CASSLAQGNGNTIYF
TRBJ2-1 | - | TRBD2 | TRBV2 | TGTGCCAGCAGTGCATCGGGACTAGCGGGAGTAAATGAGCAGTTCTTC | CASSASGLAGVNEQFF
TRBJ2-7 | - | - | TRBV11-2 | TGTGCCAGCAGCTTTCGTTTCGGGGACTCCTACGAGCAGTACTTC | CASSFRFGDSYEQYF
TRBJ1-5 | - | - | TRBV5-6 | TGTGCCAGCAGCTTTGGGGGGGATCAGCCCCAGCATTTT | CASSFGGDQPQHF
TRBJ1-1 | - | - | TRBV7-9 | TGTGCCAGCAACGACCAGGGCGGTGAAGCTTTCTTT | CASNDQGGEAFF
TRBJ2-1 | - | TRBD2 | TRBV27 | TGTGCCAGCAGGAGGGGACTAGTCAATGAGCAGTTCTTC | CASRRGLVNEQFF
TRBJ1-4 | - | TRBD1 | TRBV19 | TGTGCCAGTAGAACGGGACAGTATGAAAAACTGTTTTTT | CASRTGQYEKLFF
TRBJ1-1 | - | - | TRBV5-2 | TGTGCCAGCAGCCACTTCGGGCAGCTGAACACTGAAGCTTTCTTT | CASSHFGQLNTEAFF
TRBJ2-7 | - | TRBD1 | TRBV19 | TGTGCCAGCGCCCGGGACAGGGGGCGCGGGGAGCAGTACTTC | CASARDRGRGEQYF
TRBJ2-7 | few | TRBD2 | TRBV9 | TGTGCCAGCACTCAGGGCGGGAGCTCCTACGAGCAGTACTTC | CASTQGGSSYEQYF
TRBJ2-1 | - | TRBD2 | TRBV4-1 | TGCGCCAGCAGCCACCCGGGACTAGTTCGAGGGGGTGAATACAATGAGCAGTTCTTC | CASSHPGLVRGGEYNEQFF
TRBJ1-5 | - | - | TRBV2 | TGTGCCAGCCAAGAGACAGCTAGCAATCAGCCCCAGCATTTT | CASQETASNQPQHF
TRBJ2-3 | - | - | TRBV5-4 | TGTGCCAGCAGCTCGGCCCGAAACACAGATACGCAGTATTTT | CASSSARNTDTQYF